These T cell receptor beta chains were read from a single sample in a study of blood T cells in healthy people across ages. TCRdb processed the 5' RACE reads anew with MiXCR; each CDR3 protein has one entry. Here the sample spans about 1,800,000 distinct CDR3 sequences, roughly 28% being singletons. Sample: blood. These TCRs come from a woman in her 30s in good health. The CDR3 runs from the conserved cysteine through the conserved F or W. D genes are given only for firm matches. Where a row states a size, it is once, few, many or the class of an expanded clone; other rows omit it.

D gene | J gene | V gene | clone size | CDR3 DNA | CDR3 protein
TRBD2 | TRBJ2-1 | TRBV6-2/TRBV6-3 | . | TGTGCCAGCAGGTACACCGGGACTAGCGGATACAATGAGCAGTTCTTC | CASRYTGTSGYNEQFF
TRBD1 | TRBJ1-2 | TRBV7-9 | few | TGTGCCAGCAGTGACACAGGGGGCGCGCTCTATGGCTACACCTTC | CASSDTGGALYGYTF
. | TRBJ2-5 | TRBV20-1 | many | TGCAGTGCTCCGCAAGGGTTCCGGGGGCCGGGGGAGACCCAGTACTTC | CSAPQGFRGPGETQYF
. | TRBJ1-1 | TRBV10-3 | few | TGTGCCATCAGTGAGTCCGAGGTTGTGACTGAAGCTTTCTTT | CAISESEVVTEAFF
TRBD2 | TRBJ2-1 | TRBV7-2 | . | TGTGCCAGCAGCTTCGAGTCTAGCGGGGGCAATGAGCAGTTCTTC | CASSFESSGGNEQFF
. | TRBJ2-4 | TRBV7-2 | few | TGTGCCAGCAGCTTACTGAGCAGAACATACTTAGCCAAAAACATTCAGTACTTC | CASSLLSRTYLAKNIQYF
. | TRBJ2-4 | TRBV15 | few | TGTGCCACCAGCAGAGTTGGTGCGGCGGAAAACATTCAGTACTTC | CATSRVGAAENIQYF
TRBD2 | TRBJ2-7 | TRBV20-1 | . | TGCAGTGCTAGGGGACTAGCGGGTCGATCCTACGAGCAGTACTTC | CSARGLAGRSYEQYF
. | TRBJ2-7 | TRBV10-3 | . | TGTGCCATCAGCCTCACAGGGGAGGTCGAGCAGTACTTC | CAISLTGEVEQYF
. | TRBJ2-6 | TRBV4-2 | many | TGTGCCAGCAGCCAAGACCCAAACCCGACTGGGGCCAACGTCCTGACTTTC | CASSQDPNPTGANVLTF
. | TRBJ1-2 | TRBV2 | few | TGTGCCAGCAGCTGGAGAAATGGCTACACCTTC | CASSWRNGYTF
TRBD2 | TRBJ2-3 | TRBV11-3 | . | TGTGCCAGCAGCTTGGGGCCGGTAGCGGGAGGGCCCGATACGCAGTATTTT | CASSLGPVAGGPDTQYF
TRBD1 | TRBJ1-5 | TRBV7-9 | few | TGTGCCAGCAGCGTACAGGGGGAACAGCCCCAGCATTTT | CASSVQGEQPQHF
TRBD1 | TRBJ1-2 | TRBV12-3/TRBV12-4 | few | TGTGCCAGCAGTGACAGGGAGGCTGGCTACACCTTC | CASSDREAGYTF
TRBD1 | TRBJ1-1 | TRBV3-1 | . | TGTGCCAGCAGCCAAGAAGGACAGGGGGCAAGTAGGTCTGAAGCTTTCTTT | CASSQEGQGASRSEAFF
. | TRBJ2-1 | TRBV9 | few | TGTGCCAGCAGCGTTCGGGTAGCAGAGTACAATGAGCAGTTCTTC | CASSVRVAEYNEQFF
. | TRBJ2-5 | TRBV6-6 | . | TGTGCCAGCAGTTACTCGGGCGGGATCGAGACCCAGTACTTC | CASSYSGGIETQYF
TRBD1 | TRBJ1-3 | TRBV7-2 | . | TGTGCCAGCAGCTCGGTGGACAGGGAGTTTACTGGAAACACCATATATTTT | CASSSVDREFTGNTIYF
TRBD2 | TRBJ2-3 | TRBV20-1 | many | TGCAGTGCTAGCTCTAGCGGGAACGGGGGTACGCAGTATTTT | CSASSSGNGGTQYF
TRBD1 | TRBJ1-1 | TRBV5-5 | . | TGTGCCAGCAGCCGCTCTCGGACAGGTAGATTCCTTATGGAGGATTACACTGAAGCTTTCTTT | CASSRSRTGRFLMEDYTEAFF
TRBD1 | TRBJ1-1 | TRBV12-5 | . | TGTGCTAGTGGTTTGGGACAGGGGCAAGGGCCTTTCTTT | CASGLGQGQGPFF
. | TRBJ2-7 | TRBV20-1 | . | TGCAGTGCTAGAGACCTCGGACACCGCTATACCGAGCAGTACTTC | CSARDLGHRYTEQYF
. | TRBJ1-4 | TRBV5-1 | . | TGCGCCAGCAGCTTGGAACAGCGAGGTGAAAAACGGTTTTTT | CASSLEQRGEKRFF
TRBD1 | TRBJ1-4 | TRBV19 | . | TGTGCCAGTAGTTCCCGGGACAGGGAGGTGGCTAATGAAAAACTGTTTTTT | CASSSRDREVANEKLFF
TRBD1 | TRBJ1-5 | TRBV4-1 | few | TGCGCCAGCAGCCATGGACAGGGCCAGCCCCAGCATTTT | CASSHGQGQPQHF
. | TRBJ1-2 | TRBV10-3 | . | TGTGCCATCAGTGAGGTGGCAGATTATGGCTACACCTTC | CAISEVADYGYTF
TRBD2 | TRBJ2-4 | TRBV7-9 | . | TGTGCCAGCAGCGGACTAGCGGGGGGCTCCGACTCCTACAATGAGCAGTACTTC | CASSGLAGGSDSYNEQYF
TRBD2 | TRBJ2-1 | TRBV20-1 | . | TGCAGTGCTTACGACCTTCTAGCGGGAGGATTCGGTGAGCAGTTCTTC | CSAYDLLAGGFGEQFF
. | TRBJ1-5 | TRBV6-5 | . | TGTGCCAGCAGTTCGGACGAGCGGACCCAGCCCCAGCATTTT | CASSSDERTQPQHF
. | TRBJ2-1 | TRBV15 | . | TGTGCCACCAGCAGAGATCTTCACGTCGATGAGCAGTTCTTC | CATSRDLHVDEQFF
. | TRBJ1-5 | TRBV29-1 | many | TGCAGCGTTATAGACACGGGCAAACCCCAGCATTTT | CSVIDTGKPQHF
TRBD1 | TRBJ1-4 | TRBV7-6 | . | TGTGCCATCCGACTGCGACAGGGAAACGGTGAAAAACTGTTTTTT | CAIRLRQGNGEKLFF
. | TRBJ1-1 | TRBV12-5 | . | TGTGCTAGTGGGGAGCTAGCCCGGGCTTTCTTT | CASGELARAFF
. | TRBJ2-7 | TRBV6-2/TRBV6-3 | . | TGTGCCAGCATGGGCGAGACTCGCTACAATGAGCAGTACTTC | CASMGETRYNEQYF
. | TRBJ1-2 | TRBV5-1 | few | TGCGCCAGCAGCTTGGGACCGAATTACTATGGCTACACCTTC | CASSLGPNYYGYTF
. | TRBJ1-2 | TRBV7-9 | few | TGTGCCAGCAGCCCCCTCTGGCAGACAGATGGCTACACCTTC | CASSPLWQTDGYTF
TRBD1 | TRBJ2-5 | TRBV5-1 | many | TGCGCCAGCAGCTTGTTCAGGACAGGGCAAGAGACCCAGTACTTC | CASSLFRTGQETQYF
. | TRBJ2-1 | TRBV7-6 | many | TGTGCCAGCAGCTTAGAGCCGGACCTCCGGCTGGATGAGCAGTTCTTC | CASSLEPDLRLDEQFF
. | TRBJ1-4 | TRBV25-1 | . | TGTGCCAGCCGAGAACCAACTAATGAAAAACTGTTTTTT | CASREPTNEKLFF
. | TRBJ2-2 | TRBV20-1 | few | TGCAGTGCTAGAGACCACGGGACTTCCAGGACCGGGGAGCTGTTTTTT | CSARDHGTSRTGELFF
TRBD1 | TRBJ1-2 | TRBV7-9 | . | TGTGCCACCAACACCGGGACAGGGAGGAAATACGGTGGCTACACCTTC | CATNTGTGRKYGGYTF
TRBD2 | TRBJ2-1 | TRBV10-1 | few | TGCGCCAGCAGTGGGGGGCTACCAGGGAGCATAGCGGGAACTCTGGACAATGAGCAGTTCTTC | CASSGGLPGSIAGTLDNEQFF
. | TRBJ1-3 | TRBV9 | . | TGTGCCAGCAGCGTAGCCTCTCCAGATTTCTCTGGAAACACCATATATTTT | CASSVASPDFSGNTIYF
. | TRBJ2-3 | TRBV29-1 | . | . | CGVGVGTDTQYF
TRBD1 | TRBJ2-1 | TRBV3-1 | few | TGTGCCAGCAGCCCGGGACAGTTCTACAATGAGCAGTTCTTC | CASSPGQFYNEQFF
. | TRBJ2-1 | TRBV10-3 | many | TGTGCCACGGCGGAGGGGGGGTTGTCGGACAATGAGCAGTTCTTC | CATAEGGLSDNEQFF
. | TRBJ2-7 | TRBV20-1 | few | TGCAGTGCTAGTACTAACGGGGTCGAGCAGTACTTC | CSASTNGVEQYF
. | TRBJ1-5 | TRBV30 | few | TGTGCCTGGAGTCTAGCTCTCAGCAATCAGCCCCAGCATTTT | CAWSLALSNQPQHF
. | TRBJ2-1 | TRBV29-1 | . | TGCAGCGTTGTAGGCCTATCGAGCTCCTACAATGAGCAGTTCTTC | CSVVGLSSSYNEQFF
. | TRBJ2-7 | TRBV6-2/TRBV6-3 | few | TGTGCCAGCAGTTACTCGACCGTGAGAAGCTCCTACGAGCAGTACTTC | CASSYSTVRSSYEQYF
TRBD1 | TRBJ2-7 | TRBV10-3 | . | TGTGCCATCTCAGCCGACAGGGGGTACGAGCAGTACTTC | CAISADRGYEQYF
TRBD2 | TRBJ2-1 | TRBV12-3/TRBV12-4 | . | TGTGCCAGCAGCGGACTAGCGGGAATATCCTACAATGAGCAGTTCTTC | CASSGLAGISYNEQFF
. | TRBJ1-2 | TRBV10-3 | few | TGTGCCATCAGTGAGTTTTTACGGTGGGGCTACACCTTC | CAISEFLRWGYTF